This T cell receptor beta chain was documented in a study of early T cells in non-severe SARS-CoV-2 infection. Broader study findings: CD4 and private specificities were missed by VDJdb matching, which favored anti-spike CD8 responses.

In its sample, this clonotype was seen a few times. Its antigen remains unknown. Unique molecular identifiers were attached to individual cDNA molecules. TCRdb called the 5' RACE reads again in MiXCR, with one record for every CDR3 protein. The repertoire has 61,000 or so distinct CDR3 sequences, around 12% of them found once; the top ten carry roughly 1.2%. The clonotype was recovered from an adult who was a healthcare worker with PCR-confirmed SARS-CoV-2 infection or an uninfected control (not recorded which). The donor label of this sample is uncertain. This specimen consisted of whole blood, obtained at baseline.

The CDR3 DNA sequence: TGCAGCGTTGCGGACAGAGGGAATACAGATACGCAGTATTTT. It is translated as CSVADRGNTDTQYF. The chain links TRBV29-1 to TRBJ2-3; D might be TRBD1 (6 bases). This CDR3 is built from 14 residues. Germline V CDR1 and CDR2: SQVTM, ANQGSEA. V was clipped by 4 bases and J by 3 bases, with 14 bases between them.